This is a list of T cell receptor beta chains from one sample in a study of T cell responses to AZD1222 COVID-19 vaccine. Libraries were prepared by immunoSEQ multiplex PCR; TCRdb keeps only in-frame clonotypes and omits some of them. The table shows some 150,000 clones, with approximately 92% occurring only once. The input for sequencing was peripheral blood, taken 28 days after the second AZD1222 dose. All receptors come from an adult who received the AZD1222 COVID-19 vaccine. The CDR3 runs from the conserved cysteine through the conserved F or W. D genes are given only for firm matches. Clone size is not always given. Where it is, it says once, few, many or a class for expanded clones.

CDR3 | DNA | V | size | D | J
CASSQIPGPVAKNIQYF | TGCGCCAGCAGCCAGATCCCAGGGCCTGTCGCCAAAAACATTCAGTACTTC | TRBV4-1 | once | . | TRBJ2-4
CATSDFQQGSPHPESSEAFF | TGTGCCACCAGTGATTTCCAACAGGGTAGTCCCCACCCCGAAAGCTCTGAAGCTTTCTTT | TRBV24-1 | . | . | TRBJ1-1
CASSTFRGSEAFF | TGTGCCAGCAGCACGTTTAGGGGGAGTGAAGCTTTCTTT | TRBV25-1 | . | . | TRBJ1-1
CASSLGDRSYEQYF | TGTGCCAGCAGCTTGGGGGACAGGTCCTACGAGCAGTACTTC | TRBV5-4 | . | TRBD1 | TRBJ2-7
CASRRGPSRGTTNEKLFF | TGTGCCAGCCGTAGGGGCCCCTCCAGGGGGACCACTAATGAAAAACTGTTTTTT | TRBV27 | . | TRBD1 | TRBJ1-4
CAWSVVQDRGEQYF | TGTGCCTGGAGTGTAGTTCAGGACAGGGGCGAGCAGTACTTC | TRBV30 | once | TRBD1 | TRBJ2-7
CASSFPEGGALGTEAFF | TGTGCCAGCAGCTTCCCCGAGGGGGGGGCCCTGGGCACTGAAGCTTTCTTT | TRBV7-9 | . | . | TRBJ1-1
CASSPGSGPYGYTF | TGTGCCAGCAGTCCGGGATCGGGACCCTATGGCTACACCTTC | TRBV6-5 | . | . | TRBJ1-2
CASSQDGFGYYNEQFF | TGTGCCAGCAGCCAAGATGGATTCGGGTACTACAATGAGCAGTTCTTC | TRBV14 | . | . | TRBJ2-1
CASSPSGGNTIYF | TGTGCCAGCAGCCCAAGCGGTGGAAACACCATATATTTT | TRBV3-1/TRBV3-2 | . | . | TRBJ1-3
CASSPTGGGWTDTQYF | TGTGCCAGCAGCCCAACGGGGGGGGGATGGACAGATACGCAGTATTTT | TRBV4-2 | . | TRBD2 | TRBJ2-3
CASSQGAQEMFF | TGTGCCAGCAGCCAAGGTGCCCAGGAGATGTTCTTC | TRBV3-1/TRBV3-2 | . | . | TRBJ2-1
CASSLRASGRTDTQYF | TGTGCCAGCAGCTTGAGGGCTAGCGGGAGGACAGATACGCAGTATTTT | TRBV7-8 | . | TRBD2 | TRBJ2-3
CASSPGTRSSYNEQFF | TGTGCCAGCTCGCCCGGCACTCGCAGCTCCTACAATGAGCAGTTCTTC | TRBV18 | . | . | TRBJ2-1
CASSLPDYSYNEQFF | TGTGCCAGCAGCTTACCGGACTACTCGTACAATGAGCAGTTCTTC | TRBV7-9 | . | . | TRBJ2-1
CAISVAVSGYTGELFF | TGTGCCATCAGTGTCGCCGTTAGCGGGTACACCGGGGAGCTGTTTTTT | TRBV10-3 | . | TRBD2 | TRBJ2-2
CASSHTGPDTQYF | TGTGCCAGCAGCCACACAGGACCAGATACGCAGTATTTT | TRBV3-1/TRBV3-2 | . | . | TRBJ2-3
CASSLLSGRTEAFF | TGTGCCAGCAGCTTACTGTCAGGTCGCACTGAAGCTTTCTTT | TRBV13 | . | . | TRBJ1-1
CAWRMRGLGLNTEAFF | TGTGCCTGGAGAATGAGGGGTTTGGGCCTGAACACTGAAGCTTTCTTT | TRBV30 | . | . | TRBJ1-1
CASSYRQFDTEAFF | TGTGCCAGCAGTTACCGCCAGTTCGACACTGAAGCTTTCTTT | TRBV6-5 | . | . | TRBJ1-1